This entry is about one T cell receptor beta chain. Under the authors' procedure: Scientists estimated how many nucleated cells there were by amplifying reference gene primers. Data came from immunoSEQ multiplex PCR; TCRdb stores just in-frame clones and leaves some out. V, J and clone size derive from that table, while D and trimming were established from the DNA sequence. This table has nearly 50,000 clones, around 85% appearing once. The V and J ends lost 4 bases and 6 bases, in that order; junction bases with no gene match: 11. The CDR3 sequence is 15 residues long. CDR1 and CDR2 (germline): SGDLS, YYNGEE. This sample stems from a study of blood T cell repertoires in COVID-19. The wider study: Both acute and convalescent COVID-19 samples were obtained from the United States, Italy and Spain.

V usage is TRBV9 and J usage is TRBJ2-3; 7 bases are a match to TRBD2. Sample: peripheral blood. The receptor was isolated from a human donor in a cohort sampled during active COVID-19. CDR3 sequence: CASSTRTSALDTQYF. DNA for the CDR3: TGTGCCAGCAGCACCCGGACTAGTGCTCTTGATACGCAGTATTTT.